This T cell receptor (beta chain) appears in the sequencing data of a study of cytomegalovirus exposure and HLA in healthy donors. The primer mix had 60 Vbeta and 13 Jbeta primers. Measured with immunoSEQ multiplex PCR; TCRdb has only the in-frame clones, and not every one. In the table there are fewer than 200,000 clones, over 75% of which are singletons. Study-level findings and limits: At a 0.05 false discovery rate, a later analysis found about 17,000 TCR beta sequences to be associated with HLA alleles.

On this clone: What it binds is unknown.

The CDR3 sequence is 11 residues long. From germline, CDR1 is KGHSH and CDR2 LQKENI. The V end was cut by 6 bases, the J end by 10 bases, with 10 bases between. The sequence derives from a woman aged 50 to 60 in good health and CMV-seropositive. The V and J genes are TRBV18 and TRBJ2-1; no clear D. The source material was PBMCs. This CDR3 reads CASSTVGEQFF. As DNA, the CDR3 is TGTGCCAGCTCTACCGTCGGGGAGCAGTTCTTC.